These T cell receptor beta chains were read from a single sample in a study of regulatory T cells in long-lasting Graves disease. MiXCR was run by TCRdb on the multiplex PCR reads, yielding one entry per CDR3 protein. The sample shows around 340,000 distinct CDR3 sequences, 20% of them seen only once. The material sequenced was peripheral blood mononuclear cells (PBMCs), taken when the disease was refractory, from a patient treated with antithyroid drugs. The source is a female donor with Graves disease. Each CDR3 is given with its conserved first and last residue. D genes are given only for firm matches. Some rows mark clone size as missing; the rest say once, few, many or name a class of expanded clone.

V gene	J gene	clone size	D gene	CDR3 protein	CDR3 DNA
TRBV27	TRBJ2-3	few	TRBD2	CASSPLFSGGHGPSTDTQYF	TGTGCCAGCAGTCCCCTGTTTAGCGGGGGCCACGGACCTAGCACAGATACGCAGTATTTT
TRBV9	TRBJ1-2	NA	TRBD1	CASSIGQGPNYGYTF	TGTGCCAGCAGCATCGGACAGGGCCCCAACTATGGCTACACCTTC
TRBV10-3	TRBJ1-2	many	TRBD1	CAISSNTGTGGGYTF	TGTGCCATCAGTTCCAACACCGGGACAGGGGGAGGCTACACCTTC
TRBV20-1	TRBJ1-5	few	NA	CSAIQQGVTISPQHF	TGCAGTGCCATCCAACAGGGTGTCACAATCAGCCCCCAGCATTTT
TRBV20-1	TRBJ2-1	NA	TRBD2	CSADSGTYNEQFF	TGCAGTGCTGATAGCGGGACCTACAATGAGCAGTTCTTC
TRBV12-5	TRBJ2-1	NA	TRBD2	CASGLVLPLTSGRPTLSANEQFF	TGTGCTAGTGGTTTGGTACTCCCCCTAACTAGCGGGAGGCCCACCTTGAGTGCCAATGAGCAGTTCTTC
TRBV27	TRBJ1-2	NA	TRBD1	CASSFLTGEGYTF	TGTGCCAGCAGTTTCTTAACAGGGGAAGGCTACACCTTC
TRBV12-3/TRBV12-4	TRBJ1-2	many	TRBD1	CASRTPGQYYGYTF	TGTGCCAGCAGAACACCGGGACAGTACTATGGCTACACCTTC
TRBV18	TRBJ1-5	NA	NA	CASSQRGTGINQPQHF	TGTGCCAGCTCCCAACGCGGGACGGGCATCAATCAGCCCCAGCATTTT
TRBV12-3/TRBV12-4	TRBJ2-5	many	NA	CASSSRTLSEETQYF	TGTGCCAGCAGTTCCCGGACCCTATCGGAAGAGACCCAGTACTTC
TRBV19	TRBJ2-7	once	NA	CASSMGRGNYEQYF	TGTGCCAGTAGTATGGGCAGGGGAAACTACGAGCAGTACTTC
TRBV7-9	TRBJ1-2	many	NA	CASSFGREHGYTF	TGTGCCAGCAGCTTTGGCAGGGAACATGGCTACACCTTC
TRBV20-1	TRBJ1-6	NA	NA	CSARRHMESYNSPLHF	TGCAGTGCTAGAAGACACATGGAGTCCTATAATTCACCCCTCCACTTT
TRBV4-1	TRBJ2-5	NA	NA	CASSPKKTPPGAQETQYF	TGCGCCAGCAGCCCCAAGAAGACCCCACCGGGGGCTCAAGAGACCCAGTACTTC
TRBV12-5	TRBJ1-1	many	TRBD1	CASARGSENTEAFF	TGTGCTAGTGCCAGGGGGTCCGAGAACACTGAAGCTTTCTTT
TRBV11-2	TRBJ2-7	many	TRBD2	CASSPHDIAGGTYEQYF	TGTGCCAGCAGCCCGCACGACATAGCGGGGGGGACCTACGAGCAGTACTTC
TRBV6-5	TRBJ2-7	NA	NA	CASSYRRDSSYEQYF	TGTGCCAGCAGTTACCGGCGGGATAGCTCCTACGAGCAGTACTTC
TRBV3-1	TRBJ2-7	few	TRBD1	CASSPSGDSSEQYF	TGTGCCAGCAGCCCCTCCGGGGACAGCTCCGAGCAGTACTTC
TRBV6-2/TRBV6-3	TRBJ1-2	NA	NA	CAISLEPIQGKTFGYTF	TGTGCCATCAGTTTAGAGCCTATCCAGGGGAAGACCTTTGGCTACACCTTC
TRBV11-3	TRBJ2-7	many	NA	CASSLERDDDSYEQYF	TGTGCCAGCAGCTTAGAGAGGGATGATGATTCCTACGAGCAGTACTTC
TRBV10-3	TRBJ1-6	NA	NA	CAIKGQGENSPLHF	TGTGCCATCAAAGGGCAGGGAGAGAATTCACCCCTCCACTTT
TRBV20-1	TRBJ2-7	many	TRBD1	CSASRLAGGEQYF	TGCAGTGCTAGTAGATTGGCAGGGGGCGAGCAGTACTTC
TRBV24-1	TRBJ2-2	NA	TRBD1	CATSAGTGRTGELFF	TGTGCCACCAGTGCCGGGACAGGGAGAACCGGGGAGCTGTTTTTT
TRBV9	TRBJ1-2	NA	NA	CASSVGLGNYGYTF	TGTGCCAGCAGCGTAGGGCTTGGGAACTATGGCTACACCTTC
TRBV4-2	TRBJ1-2	NA	NA	CASSQGPKTGTGYTF	TGTGCCAGCAGCCAAGGTCCTAAGACAGGAACTGGCTACACCTTC
TRBV20-1	TRBJ1-2	few	NA	CSARDKGYTF	TGCAGTGCTAGAGATAAAGGCTACACCTTC
TRBV6-1	TRBJ2-5	few	NA	CASSPQGGTQETQYF	TGTGCCAGCAGTCCACAGGGAGGGACCCAAGAGACCCAGTACTTC
TRBV2	TRBJ2-1	NA	NA	CASSEPGVYNEQFF	TGTGCCAGCAGTGAGCCGGGGGTCTACAATGAGCAGTTCTTC
TRBV10-3	TRBJ1-1	NA	TRBD1	CATSESDRGKSEAFF	TGTGCCACCAGTGAGTCCGACAGGGGCAAGTCTGAAGCTTTCTTT